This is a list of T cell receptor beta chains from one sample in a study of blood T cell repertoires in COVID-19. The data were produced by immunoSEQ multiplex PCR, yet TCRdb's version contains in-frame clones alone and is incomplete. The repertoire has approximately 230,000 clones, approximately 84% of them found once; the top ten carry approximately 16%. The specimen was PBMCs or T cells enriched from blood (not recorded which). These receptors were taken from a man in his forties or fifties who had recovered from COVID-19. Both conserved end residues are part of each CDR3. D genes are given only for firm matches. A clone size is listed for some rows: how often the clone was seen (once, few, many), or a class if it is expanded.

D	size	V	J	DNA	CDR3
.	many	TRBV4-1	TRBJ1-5	TGCGCCAGCAGCCAATGGGGGCGCAACAATCAGCCCCAGCATTTT	CASSQWGRNNQPQHF
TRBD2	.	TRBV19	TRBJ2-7	TGTGCCACCGGAGCGGGAGGCAAGGCCTACGAGCAGTACTTC	CATGAGGKAYEQYF
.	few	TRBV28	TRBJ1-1	TGTGCCAGCAGTTTATCTGGGCAGAGAGTCACTGAAGCTTTCTTT	CASSLSGQRVTEAFF
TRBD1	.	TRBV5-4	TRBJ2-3	TGTGCCAGCAGTTCTAGGGGGCGAACAGATACGCAGTATTTT	CASSSRGRTDTQYF
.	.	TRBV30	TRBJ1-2	TGTGCCTGGAGTCCGGGTACGGTGGGCTACACCTTC	CAWSPGTVGYTF
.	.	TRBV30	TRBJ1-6	TGTGCCTGGAGCCCCGTAGGGCAGGGGAAGGGTTCACCCCTCCACTTT	CAWSPVGQGKGSPLHF
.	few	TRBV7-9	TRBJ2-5	TGTGCCAGCAGCCCCTTTGGAGGAGAGACCCAGTACTTC	CASSPFGGETQYF
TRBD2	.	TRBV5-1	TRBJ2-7	TGCGCCAGCAGCTTAGGGCTAGCGGACAACGAGCAGTACTTC	CASSLGLADNEQYF
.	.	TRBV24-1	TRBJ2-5	TGTGCCACCAGTGACCCAACCGGGACTTCGGAGACCCAGTACTTC	CATSDPTGTSETQYF
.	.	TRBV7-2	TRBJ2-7	TGTGCCAGCAGCTTAGGCGGACAAAACCACTACGAGCAGTACTTC	CASSLGGQNHYEQYF
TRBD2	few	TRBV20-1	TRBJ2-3	TGCAGTGCTAGTCAGGGGACTAGCGATATAGATACGCAGTATTTT	CSASQGTSDIDTQYF
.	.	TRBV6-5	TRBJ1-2	TGTGCCAGCAGCTCTAGAAGTAACTATGGCTACACCTTC	CASSSRSNYGYTF
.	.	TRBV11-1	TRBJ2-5	TGTGCCAGCGGGCGGGGAAACCAAGAGACCCAGTACTTC	CASGRGNQETQYF
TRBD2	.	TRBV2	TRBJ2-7	TGTGCCAGCAGTGTAGCGGGAGCTCTCTACGAGCAGTACTTC	CASSVAGALYEQYF
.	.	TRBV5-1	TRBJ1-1	TGCGCCAGCAGCTTGTCGCCCACGAGCTCGAACACTGAAGCTTTCTTT	CASSLSPTSSNTEAFF
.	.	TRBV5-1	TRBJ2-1	TGCGCCAGCAGCTTGGTCCCTGAGGATGAGCAGTTCTTC	CASSLVPEDEQFF
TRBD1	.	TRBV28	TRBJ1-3	TGTGCCAGCAGTTCAACCACAGGGGAATACACCATATATTTT	CASSSTTGEYTIYF
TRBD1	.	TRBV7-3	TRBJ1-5	TGTGCCAGCAGCTGGGACAGTAAACAGCCCCAGCATTTT	CASSWDSKQPQHF
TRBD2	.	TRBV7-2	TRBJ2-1	TGTGCCAGCAACTCTGGGGGGGCTAGCGGGGCGTACAATGAGCAGTTCTTC	CASNSGGASGAYNEQFF
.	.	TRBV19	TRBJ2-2	TGTGCCAGTAGTATAGATCCGAAGGGGGCGAACACCGGGGAGCTGTTTTTT	CASSIDPKGANTGELFF
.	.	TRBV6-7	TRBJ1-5	TGTGCCAGCAGTTACTACGGGTGCAATCAGCCCCAGCATTTT	CASSYYGCNQPQHF
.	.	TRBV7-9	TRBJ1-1	TGTGCCAGCAGCTGGAGGGCCCTGAACACTGAAGCTTTCTTT	CASSWRALNTEAFF
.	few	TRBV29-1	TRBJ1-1	TGCAGCGTTGTGGGGGCCGACACTGAAGCTTTCTTT	CSVVGADTEAFF
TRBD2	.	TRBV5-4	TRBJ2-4	TGTGCCAGCAGCTTGGCGGGAGGCCTAGCCAAAAACATTCAGTACTTC	CASSLAGGLAKNIQYF
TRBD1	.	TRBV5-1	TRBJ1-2	TGCGCCAGCAGTCCCAGGACAGGGGCTAACTATGGCTACACCTTC	CASSPRTGANYGYTF
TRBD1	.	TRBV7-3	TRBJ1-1	TGTGCCAGCAGCTTACGACAGGGCACTGAAGCTTTCTTT	CASSLRQGTEAFF
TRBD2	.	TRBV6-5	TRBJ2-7	TGTGCCAGCAGGGGACTAGTTAACGAGCAGTACTTC	CASRGLVNEQYF
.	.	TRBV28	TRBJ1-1	TGTGCCAGCAGCTGGGGGGGCGCGACCACTGAAGCTTTCTTT	CASSWGGATTEAFF
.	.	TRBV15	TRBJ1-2	TGTGCCACCAGCAGAGATGGGGCCCGCATCTGGACCTTC	CATSRDGARIWTF
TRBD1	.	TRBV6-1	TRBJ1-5	TGTGCCAGCAGTGAACACCAGGGGGGAGTAGCCCAGCATTTT	CASSEHQGGVAQHF
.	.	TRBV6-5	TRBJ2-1	TGTGCCAGCAGTTACGGGAGTGAGCAGTTCTTC	CASSYGSEQFF
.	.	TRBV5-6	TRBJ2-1	TGTGCCAGCAGCCCTCCGGCTGGGGGGTACAATGAGCAGTTCTTC	CASSPPAGGYNEQFF
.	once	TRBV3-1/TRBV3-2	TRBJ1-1	TGTGCCAGCAGCCTAGGAACAGGGTCGAGGGAAGCTTTCTTT	CASSLGTGSREAFF
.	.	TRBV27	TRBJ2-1	TGTGCCAGCAGTTTGGGGCAGATCGGTGAGCAGTTCTTC	CASSLGQIGEQFF
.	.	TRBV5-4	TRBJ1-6	TGTGCCAGCAGCTTGATGAGGGCCGACTCACCCCTCCACTTT	CASSLMRADSPLHF
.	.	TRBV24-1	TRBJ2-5	TGTGCCACCGGTGGGAGGTTCCAAGAGACCCAGTACTTC	CATGGRFQETQYF
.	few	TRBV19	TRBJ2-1	TGTGCCAGTAAAGGGCGGGAAGGGGTAGGGGAGCAGTTCTTC	CASKGREGVGEQFF
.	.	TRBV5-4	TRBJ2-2	TGTGCCAGCAGCCCCGGCAACCGGGGAGACACCGGGGAGCTGTTTTTT	CASSPGNRGDTGELFF
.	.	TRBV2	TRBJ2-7	TGTGCCAGCAGTACAGGACCCCCCTCCTACGAGCAGTACTTC	CASSTGPPSYEQYF
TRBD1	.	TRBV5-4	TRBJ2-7	TGTGCCAGCAGGGACTCGTTTGAGGGACAGGGTAGCCACGAGCAGTACTTC	CASRDSFEGQGSHEQYF
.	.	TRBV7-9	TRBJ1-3	TGTGCCAGCAGCGCGACAGCGGGAGGAAACACCATATATTTT	CASSATAGGNTIYF
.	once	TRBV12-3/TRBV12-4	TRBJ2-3	TGTGCCAGCAGTTTAACTCGCAGGGATACGCAGTATTTT	CASSLTRRDTQYF
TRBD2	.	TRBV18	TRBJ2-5	TGTGCCAGCTCACCACCTCGACTAGCGGGCCAAGAGACCCAGTACTTC	CASSPPRLAGQETQYF
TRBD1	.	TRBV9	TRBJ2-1	TGTGCCAGTGCGGGACAGGGTGACAATGAGCAGTTCTTC	CASAGQGDNEQFF
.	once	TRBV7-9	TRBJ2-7	TGTGCCAGCAGCTTAGGTGTGGGCCACCACTCAATCTACGAGCAGTACTTC	CASSLGVGHHSIYEQYF
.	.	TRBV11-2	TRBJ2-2	TGTGCCAGCAGCCCCATCTATGTACTGAACACCGGGGAGCTGTTTTTT	CASSPIYVLNTGELFF
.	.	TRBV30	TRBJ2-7	TGTGCCTGGACACAGGGAGTACCCCCCTACGAGCAGTACTTC	CAWTQGVPPYEQYF
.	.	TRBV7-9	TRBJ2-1	TGTGCCAGCAGCTTAGCGCGGGGCGGGGCCAATGAGCAGTTCTTC	CASSLARGGANEQFF
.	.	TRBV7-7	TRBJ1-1	TGTGCCAGCAGCTCCCAGTTGAACACTGAAGCTTTCTTT	CASSSQLNTEAFF
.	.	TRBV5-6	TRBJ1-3	TGTGCCAGCAGCTTGGCAGGGTTTGTGACTGGAAACACCATATATTTT	CASSLAGFVTGNTIYF